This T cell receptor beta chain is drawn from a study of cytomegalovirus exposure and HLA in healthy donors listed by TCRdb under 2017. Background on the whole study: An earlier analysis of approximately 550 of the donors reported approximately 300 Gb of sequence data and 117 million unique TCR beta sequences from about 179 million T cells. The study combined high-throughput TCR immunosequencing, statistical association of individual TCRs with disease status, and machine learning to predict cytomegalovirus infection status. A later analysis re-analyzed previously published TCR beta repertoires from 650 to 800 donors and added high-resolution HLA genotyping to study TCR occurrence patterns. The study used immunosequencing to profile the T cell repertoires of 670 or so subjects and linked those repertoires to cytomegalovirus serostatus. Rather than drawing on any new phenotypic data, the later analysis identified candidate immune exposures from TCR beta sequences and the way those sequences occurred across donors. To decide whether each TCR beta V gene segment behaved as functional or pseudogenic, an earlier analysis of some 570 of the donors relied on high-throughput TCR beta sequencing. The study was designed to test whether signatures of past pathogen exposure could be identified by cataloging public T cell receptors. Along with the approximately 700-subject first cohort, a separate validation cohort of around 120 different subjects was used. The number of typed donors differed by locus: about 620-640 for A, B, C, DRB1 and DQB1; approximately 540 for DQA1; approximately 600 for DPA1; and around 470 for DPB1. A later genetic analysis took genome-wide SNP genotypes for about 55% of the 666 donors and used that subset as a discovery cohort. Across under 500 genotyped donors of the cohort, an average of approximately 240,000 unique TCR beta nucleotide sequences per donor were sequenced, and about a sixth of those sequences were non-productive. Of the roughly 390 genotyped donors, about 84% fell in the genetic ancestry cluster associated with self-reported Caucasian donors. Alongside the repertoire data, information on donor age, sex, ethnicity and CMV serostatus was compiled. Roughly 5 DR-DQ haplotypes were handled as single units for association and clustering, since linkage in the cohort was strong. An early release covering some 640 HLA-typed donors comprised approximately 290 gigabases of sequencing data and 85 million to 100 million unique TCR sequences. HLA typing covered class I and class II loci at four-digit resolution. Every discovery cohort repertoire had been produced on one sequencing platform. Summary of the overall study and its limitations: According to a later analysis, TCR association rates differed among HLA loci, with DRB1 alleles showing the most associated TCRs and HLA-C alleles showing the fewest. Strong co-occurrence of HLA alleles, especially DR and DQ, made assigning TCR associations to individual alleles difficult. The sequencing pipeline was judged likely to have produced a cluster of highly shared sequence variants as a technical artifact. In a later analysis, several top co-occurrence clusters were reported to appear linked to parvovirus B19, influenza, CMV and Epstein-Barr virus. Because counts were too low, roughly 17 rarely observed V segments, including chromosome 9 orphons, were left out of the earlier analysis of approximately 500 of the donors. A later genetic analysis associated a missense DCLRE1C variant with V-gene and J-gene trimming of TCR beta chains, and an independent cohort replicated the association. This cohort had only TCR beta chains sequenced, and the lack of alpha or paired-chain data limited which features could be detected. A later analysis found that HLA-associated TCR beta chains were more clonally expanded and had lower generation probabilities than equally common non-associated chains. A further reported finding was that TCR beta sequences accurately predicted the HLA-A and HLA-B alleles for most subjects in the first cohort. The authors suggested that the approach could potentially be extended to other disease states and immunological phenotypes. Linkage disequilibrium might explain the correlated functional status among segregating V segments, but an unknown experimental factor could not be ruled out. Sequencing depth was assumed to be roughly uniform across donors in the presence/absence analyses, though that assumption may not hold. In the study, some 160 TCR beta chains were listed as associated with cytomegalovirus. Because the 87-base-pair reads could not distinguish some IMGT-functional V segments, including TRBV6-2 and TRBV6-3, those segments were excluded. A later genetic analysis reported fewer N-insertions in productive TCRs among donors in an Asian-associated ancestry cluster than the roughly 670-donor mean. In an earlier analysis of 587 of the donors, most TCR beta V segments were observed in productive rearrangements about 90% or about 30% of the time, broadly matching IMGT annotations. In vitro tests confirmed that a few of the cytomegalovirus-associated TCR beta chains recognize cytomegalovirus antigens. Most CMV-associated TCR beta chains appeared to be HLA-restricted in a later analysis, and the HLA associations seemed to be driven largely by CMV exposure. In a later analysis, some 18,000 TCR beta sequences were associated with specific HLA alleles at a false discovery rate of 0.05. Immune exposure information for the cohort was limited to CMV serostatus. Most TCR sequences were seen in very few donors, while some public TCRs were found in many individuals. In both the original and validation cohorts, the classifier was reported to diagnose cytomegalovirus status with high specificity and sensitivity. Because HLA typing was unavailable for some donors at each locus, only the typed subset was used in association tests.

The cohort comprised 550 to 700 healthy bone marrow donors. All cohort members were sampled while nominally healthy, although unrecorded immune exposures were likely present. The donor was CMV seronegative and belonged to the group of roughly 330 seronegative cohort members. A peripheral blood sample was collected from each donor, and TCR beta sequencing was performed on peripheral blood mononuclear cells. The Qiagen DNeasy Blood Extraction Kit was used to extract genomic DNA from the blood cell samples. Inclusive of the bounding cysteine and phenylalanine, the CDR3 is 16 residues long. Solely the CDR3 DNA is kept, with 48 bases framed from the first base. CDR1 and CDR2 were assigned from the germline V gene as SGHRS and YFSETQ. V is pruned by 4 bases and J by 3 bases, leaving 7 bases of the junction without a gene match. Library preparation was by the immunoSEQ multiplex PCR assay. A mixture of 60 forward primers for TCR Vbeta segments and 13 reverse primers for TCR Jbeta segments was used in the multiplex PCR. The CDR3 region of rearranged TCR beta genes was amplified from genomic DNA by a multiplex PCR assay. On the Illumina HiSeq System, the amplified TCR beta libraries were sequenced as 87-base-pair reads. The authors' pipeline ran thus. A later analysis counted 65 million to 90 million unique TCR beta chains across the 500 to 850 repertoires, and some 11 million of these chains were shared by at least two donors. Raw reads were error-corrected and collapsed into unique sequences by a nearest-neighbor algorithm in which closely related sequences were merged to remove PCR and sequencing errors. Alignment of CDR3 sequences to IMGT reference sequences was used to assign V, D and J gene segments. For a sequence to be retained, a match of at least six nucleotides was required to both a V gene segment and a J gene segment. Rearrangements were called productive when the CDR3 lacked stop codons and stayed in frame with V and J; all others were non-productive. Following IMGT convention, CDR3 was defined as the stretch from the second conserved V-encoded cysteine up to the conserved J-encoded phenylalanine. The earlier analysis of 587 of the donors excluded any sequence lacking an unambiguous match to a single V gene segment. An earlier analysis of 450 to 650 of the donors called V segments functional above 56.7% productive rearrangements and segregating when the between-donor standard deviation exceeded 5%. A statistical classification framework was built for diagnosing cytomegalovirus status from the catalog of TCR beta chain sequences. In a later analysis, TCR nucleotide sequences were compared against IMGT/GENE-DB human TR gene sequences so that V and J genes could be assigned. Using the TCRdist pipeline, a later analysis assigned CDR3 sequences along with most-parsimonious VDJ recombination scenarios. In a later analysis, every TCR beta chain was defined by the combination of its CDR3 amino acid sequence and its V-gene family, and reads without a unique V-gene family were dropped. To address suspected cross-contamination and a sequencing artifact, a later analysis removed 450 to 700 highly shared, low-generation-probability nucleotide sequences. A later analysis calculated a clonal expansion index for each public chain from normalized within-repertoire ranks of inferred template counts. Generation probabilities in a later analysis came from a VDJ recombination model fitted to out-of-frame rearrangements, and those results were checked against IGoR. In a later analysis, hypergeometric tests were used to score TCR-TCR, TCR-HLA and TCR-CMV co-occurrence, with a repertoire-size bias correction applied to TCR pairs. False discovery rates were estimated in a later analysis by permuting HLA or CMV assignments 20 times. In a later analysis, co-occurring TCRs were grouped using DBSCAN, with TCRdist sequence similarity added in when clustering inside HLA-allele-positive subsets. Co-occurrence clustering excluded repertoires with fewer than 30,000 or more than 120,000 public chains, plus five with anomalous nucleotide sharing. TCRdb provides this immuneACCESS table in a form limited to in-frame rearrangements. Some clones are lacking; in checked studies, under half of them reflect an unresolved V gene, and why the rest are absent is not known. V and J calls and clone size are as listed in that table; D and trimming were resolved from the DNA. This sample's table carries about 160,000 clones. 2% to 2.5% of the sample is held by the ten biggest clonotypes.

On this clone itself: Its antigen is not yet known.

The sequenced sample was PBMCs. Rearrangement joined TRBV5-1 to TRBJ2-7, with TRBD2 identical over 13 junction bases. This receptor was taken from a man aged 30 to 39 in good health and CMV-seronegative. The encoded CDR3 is CASSHGLAGELYEQYF. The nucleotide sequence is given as TGCGCCAGCAGCCACGGACTAGCGGGAGAGCTCTACGAGCAGTACTTC.